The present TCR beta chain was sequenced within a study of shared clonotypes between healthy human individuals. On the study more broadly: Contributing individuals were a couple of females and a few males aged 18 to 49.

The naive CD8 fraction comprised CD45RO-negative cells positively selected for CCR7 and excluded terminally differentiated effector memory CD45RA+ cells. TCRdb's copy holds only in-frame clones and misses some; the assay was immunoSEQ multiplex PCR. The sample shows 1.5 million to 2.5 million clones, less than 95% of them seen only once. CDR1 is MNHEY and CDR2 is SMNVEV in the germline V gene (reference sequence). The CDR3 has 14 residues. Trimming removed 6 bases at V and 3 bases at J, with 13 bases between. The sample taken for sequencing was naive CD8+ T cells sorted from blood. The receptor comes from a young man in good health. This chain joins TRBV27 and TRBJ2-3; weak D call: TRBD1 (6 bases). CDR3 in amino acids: CASRSVGGTDTQYF. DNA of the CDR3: TGTGCCAGCAGGTCCGTAGGGGGAACAGATACGCAGTATTTT.